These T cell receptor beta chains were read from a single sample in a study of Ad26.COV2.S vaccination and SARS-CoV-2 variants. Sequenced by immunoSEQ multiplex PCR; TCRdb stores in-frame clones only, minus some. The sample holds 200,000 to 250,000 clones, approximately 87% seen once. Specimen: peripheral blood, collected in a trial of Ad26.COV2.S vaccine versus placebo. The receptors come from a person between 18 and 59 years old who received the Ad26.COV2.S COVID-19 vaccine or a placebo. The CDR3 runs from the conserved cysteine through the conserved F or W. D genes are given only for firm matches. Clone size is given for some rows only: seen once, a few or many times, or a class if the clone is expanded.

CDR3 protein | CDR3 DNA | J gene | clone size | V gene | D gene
CAISDSGLAVQETQYF | TGTGCCATCAGTGACTCCGGACTAGCAGTTCAAGAGACCCAGTACTTC | TRBJ2-5 | . | TRBV10-3 | TRBD2
CASSRPGLAGAVNEQFF | TGTGCCAGCAGCCGCCCGGGACTAGCGGGAGCAGTGAATGAGCAGTTCTTC | TRBJ2-1 | . | TRBV7-3 | TRBD2
CASSELVGETQYF | TGCGCCAGCAGTGAACTAGTTGGCGAGACCCAGTACTTC | TRBJ2-5 | . | TRBV10-2 | .
CASSSGVGGYTF | TGTGCCAGCAGTTCGGGGGTCGGAGGCTACACCTTC | TRBJ1-2 | . | TRBV6-2/TRBV6-3 | .
CASSLWSGRGTGELFF | TGTGCCAGCAGCTTATGGAGCGGCAGGGGGACCGGGGAGCTGTTTTTT | TRBJ2-2 | . | TRBV7-8 | TRBD1
CASSLWAGGVDTGELFF | TGTGCCAGCAGTTTATGGGCAGGGGGCGTAGACACCGGGGAGCTGTTTTTT | TRBJ2-2 | . | TRBV28 | TRBD1
CASSLAGQGGDGYTF | TGTGCCAGCAGCTTAGCGGGACAGGGGGGTGATGGCTACACCTTC | TRBJ1-2 | once | TRBV7-2 | TRBD1
CASSPGSLSYNEQFF | TGTGCCAGCAGTCCAGGGTCCCTCTCCTACAATGAGCAGTTCTTC | TRBJ2-1 | . | TRBV7-3 | .
CATSPGGRRAQYF | TGTGCCACCAGCCCCGGCGGCCGCAGGGCGCAGTATTTT | TRBJ2-3 | . | TRBV15 | .
CSVVRGGPSGANVLTF | TGCAGCGTTGTTAGGGGGGGGCCCTCTGGGGCCAACGTCCTGACTTTC | TRBJ2-6 | . | TRBV29-1 | .
CASSIGQGAGNEQFF | TGTGCCAGCAGTATTGGACAGGGGGCCGGGAATGAGCAGTTCTTC | TRBJ2-1 | . | TRBV11-3 | TRBD1
CSVIRGLNTEAFF | TGCAGCGTTATTCGGGGGTTGAACACTGAAGCTTTCTTT | TRBJ1-1 | . | TRBV29-1 | .
CASSTFPDRGWDTQYF | TGTGCCAGTAGTACTTTCCCGGACAGGGGGTGGGATACGCAGTATTTT | TRBJ2-3 | . | TRBV19 | TRBD1
CATSRPDRGLLGYTF | TGTGCCACCAGCAGACCGGACAGGGGGCTATTGGGCTACACCTTC | TRBJ1-2 | . | TRBV15 | TRBD1
CASSYPGSGIYEQYF | TGTGCCAGCAGTTACCCAGGCAGCGGAATCTACGAGCAGTACTTC | TRBJ2-7 | once | TRBV6-2/TRBV6-3 | .
CASGFGGGWSEQFF | TGTGCTAGTGGTTTTGGCGGAGGGTGGAGTGAGCAGTTCTTC | TRBJ2-1 | . | TRBV12-5 | .
CASSVGGTPFVQYF | TGTGCCAGCAGCGTAGGGGGGACTCCCTTCGTGCAGTACTTC | TRBJ2-7 | . | TRBV9 | .
CASGVPRQVFNYNEQFF | TGTGCCAGCGGAGTCCCCCGACAGGTCTTCAACTACAATGAGCAGTTCTTC | TRBJ2-1 | once | TRBV7-2 | .
CATSDPSGVGYTDTQYF | TGTGCCACCAGTGATCCGAGCGGAGTGGGGTACACAGATACGCAGTATTTT | TRBJ2-3 | once | TRBV24-1 | .
CASSWASGPAYEQYF | TGCGCCAGCAGCTGGGCTAGCGGGCCGGCCTACGAGCAGTACTTC | TRBJ2-7 | few | TRBV5-1 | TRBD2
CASSPRLATEQFF | TGCGCCAGCAGCCCGCGACTAGCTACTGAGCAGTTCTTC | TRBJ2-1 | . | TRBV5-1 | TRBD2
CAWSVGQGAYEQYF | TGTGCCTGGAGTGTAGGACAGGGGGCCTACGAGCAGTACTTC | TRBJ2-7 | . | TRBV30 | TRBD1
CASSLAIRYSPLHF | TGCGCCAGCAGCTTGGCCATACGGTATTCACCCCTCCACTTT | TRBJ1-6 | . | TRBV5-1 | .
CASSYGTSDTDTQYF | TGTGCCAGCAGTTACGGGACTAGCGACACAGATACGCAGTATTTT | TRBJ2-3 | . | TRBV6-5 | TRBD2
CASSFRQGQYNQPQHF | TGTGCCAGCAGTTTCAGGCAGGGACAGTACAATCAGCCCCAGCATTTT | TRBJ1-5 | few | TRBV28 | TRBD1
CASSLRGLAGVGYNEQFF | TGTGCCAGCAGTCTTCGAGGACTAGCGGGAGTAGGCTACAATGAGCAGTTCTTC | TRBJ2-1 | . | TRBV14 | TRBD2
CASSFLGGNSGEQYF | TGTGCCAGCAGTTTCCTGGGAGGTAACTCGGGGGAGCAGTACTTC | TRBJ2-7 | . | TRBV28 | .
CASRVRGSTNEKLFF | TGTGCCAGTAGAGTCAGGGGCTCAACCAATGAAAAACTGTTTTTT | TRBJ1-4 | . | TRBV19 | .
CAAPGPKGPGELFF | TGTGCCGCCCCGGGACCCAAGGGCCCCGGGGAGCTGTTTTTT | TRBJ2-2 | few | TRBV7-9 | .
CASSTERGRSGNTIYF | TGTGCCAGCAGCACCGAGCGGGGCCGCTCTGGAAACACCATATATTTT | TRBJ1-3 | few | TRBV7-8 | .
CASSLVGGQMNTEAFF | TGTGCCAGCAGCTTAGTAGGAGGACAGATGAACACTGAAGCTTTCTTT | TRBJ1-1 | few | TRBV7-2 | .
CASSLGSGAYEQYF | TGTGCCAGCAGCTTGGGTTCGGGGGCCTACGAGCAGTACTTC | TRBJ2-7 | . | TRBV5-4 | .
CASSSGGSGANVLTF | TGTGCCAGCAGCTCAGGGGGATCTGGGGCCAACGTCCTGACTTTC | TRBJ2-6 | . | TRBV13 | TRBD1
CANVSGNNEQFF | TGTGCCAATGTAAGCGGGAACAATGAGCAGTTCTTC | TRBJ2-1 | . | TRBV7-6 | TRBD2
CAWITGANTGELFF | TGTGCCTGGATAACGGGGGCGAACACCGGGGAGCTGTTTTTT | TRBJ2-2 | . | TRBV30 | .
CATSDRPQETQYF | TGTGCCACCAGTGACAGGCCCCAAGAGACCCAGTACTTC | TRBJ2-5 | . | TRBV24-1 | .
CAWSADGVNEKLFF | TGTGCCTGGAGTGCGGACGGAGTTAATGAAAAACTGTTTTTT | TRBJ1-4 | . | TRBV30 | .
CSASGFVLAGGTGELFF | TGCAGTGCTAGTGGGTTTGTTTTAGCGGGGGGCACCGGGGAGCTGTTTTTT | TRBJ2-2 | . | TRBV20-1 | TRBD2
CAWSTRDRGRADEKLFF | TGTGCCTGGAGTACTCGGGACAGGGGGCGAGCGGATGAAAAACTGTTTTTT | TRBJ1-4 | . | TRBV30 | TRBD1
CAWMTGRNSPLHF | TGTGCCTGGATGACAGGGAGGAATTCACCCCTCCACTTT | TRBJ1-6 | . | TRBV30 | TRBD1
CASSPSPTGPQFF | TGCGCCAGCAGCCCGTCTCCCACAGGCCCGCAGTTCTTC | TRBJ2-1 | . | TRBV4-3 | .
CASLGETQYF | TGTGCCAGTCTGGGGGAGACCCAGTACTTC | TRBJ2-5 | . | TRBV5-8 | .
CASSQPDEQFF | TGTGCCAGCAGCCAACCGGATGAGCAGTTCTTC | TRBJ2-1 | . | TRBV3-1/TRBV3-2 | .
CASSLDPSGSSYNEQFF | TGTGCCAGCAGCTTAGATCCTAGCGGGAGCTCCTACAATGAGCAGTTCTTC | TRBJ2-1 | . | TRBV7-8 | TRBD2
CATSREQGARSYNSPLHF | TGTGCCACCAGCAGAGAACAGGGGGCCCGCTCCTATAATTCACCCCTCCACTTT | TRBJ1-6 | . | TRBV15 | TRBD1
CASSTRRPESYTF | TGTGCCAGCAGCACCCGGAGGCCCGAAAGCTACACCTTC | TRBJ1-2 | . | TRBV21-1 | .
CASSGQGYSNQPQHF | TGTGCCAGCTCAGGACAGGGTTATAGCAATCAGCCCCAGCATTTT | TRBJ1-5 | . | TRBV18 | TRBD1
CASSQEAAGANLAKNIQYF | TGCGCCAGCAGCCAAGAGGCGGCGGGGGCTAACCTAGCCAAAAACATTCAGTACTTC | TRBJ2-4 | . | TRBV4-3 | .
CASSARGSGSNEQYF | TGTGCCAGCAGCGCCCGGGGTAGCGGGAGCAACGAGCAGTACTTC | TRBJ2-7 | . | TRBV7-9 | TRBD2
CASSTTSGGHTGELFF | TGCGCCAGCAGCACGACTAGCGGGGGGCACACCGGGGAGCTGTTTTTT | TRBJ2-2 | . | TRBV5-1 | TRBD2
CASSDSGGSTDTQYF | TGTGCCAGCAGCGATAGCGGGGGTAGCACAGATACGCAGTATTTT | TRBJ2-3 | . | TRBV6-5 | TRBD2
CASSDRGRTNTEAFF | TGCGCCAGCAGCGACAGGGGGCGGACGAACACTGAAGCTTTCTTT | TRBJ1-1 | . | TRBV5-1 | TRBD1
CASSLGGSGYTF | TGTGCCAGCAGTTTAGGCGGATCCGGCTACACCTTC | TRBJ1-2 | . | TRBV12-3/TRBV12-4 | .